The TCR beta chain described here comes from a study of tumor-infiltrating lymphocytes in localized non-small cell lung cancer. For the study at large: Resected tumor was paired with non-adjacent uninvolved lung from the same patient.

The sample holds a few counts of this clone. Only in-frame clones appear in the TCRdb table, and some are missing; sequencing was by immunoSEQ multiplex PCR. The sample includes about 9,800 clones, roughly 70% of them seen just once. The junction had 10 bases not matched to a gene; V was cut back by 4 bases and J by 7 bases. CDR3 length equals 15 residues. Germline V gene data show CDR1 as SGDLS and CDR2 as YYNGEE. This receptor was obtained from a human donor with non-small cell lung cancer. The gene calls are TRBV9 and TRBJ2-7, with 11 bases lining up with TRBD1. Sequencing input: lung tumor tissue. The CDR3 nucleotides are TGTGCCAGCAGCTCTCCGGGACAGGGGGTTAGGGAGCAGTACTTC. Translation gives CASSSPGQGVREQYF.